This is a list of T cell receptor beta chains from one sample in a study of PD-1 blockade in classical Hodgkin lymphoma. The assay was immunoSEQ multiplex PCR, and TCRdb's table has in-frame clones only and misses some. The sample has 45,000 to 50,000 clones, 80% seen once. The input for sequencing was peripheral blood mononuclear cells (PBMCs), taken before the second cycle of nivolumab. These receptors were taken from a human donor with classical Hodgkin lymphoma. The CDR3 runs from the conserved cysteine through the conserved F or W. The D gene is left open where the match is weak. Size tells how often a clone was seen (once, few, many) or the class of an expanded clone, and some rows leave it out.

D: NA; size: NA; J: TRBJ2-5; V: TRBV4-2; DNA: TGTGCCAGCAGCCAACCGGATCTAGCGGAGACCCAGTACTTC; CDR3: CASSQPDLAETQYF
D: NA; size: NA; J: TRBJ1-2; V: TRBV19; DNA: TGTGCCAGTACCAGACTTGGCTATGGCTACACCTTC; CDR3: CASTRLGYGYTF
D: TRBD1; size: NA; J: TRBJ2-7; V: TRBV27; DNA: TGTGCCAGCAGCCCAGGACAGGGGTACTACGAGCAGTACTTC; CDR3: CASSPGQGYYEQYF
D: NA; size: NA; J: TRBJ2-1; V: TRBV5-1; DNA: TGCGCCAGCAGCCGCGAATACAATGAGCAGTTCTTC; CDR3: CASSREYNEQFF
D: NA; size: NA; J: TRBJ2-5; V: TRBV6-6; DNA: TGTGCCAGCAGCACAGTAGTTCGGGAGACCCAGTACTTC; CDR3: CASSTVVRETQYF
D: TRBD2; size: NA; J: TRBJ2-5; V: TRBV7-8; DNA: TGTGCCAGCAGCGAGCGGGGGGTGGTTGAGACCCAGTACTTC; CDR3: CASSERGVVETQYF
D: NA; size: NA; J: TRBJ2-1; V: TRBV28; DNA: TGTGCCAGCAGCCCTCGGAGGGAGCAGTTCTTC; CDR3: CASSPRREQFF
D: NA; size: NA; J: TRBJ1-2; V: TRBV19; DNA: TGTGCCAGCCACATCAGGTCGGGGGATGGCTACACCTTC; CDR3: CASHIRSGDGYTF
D: NA; size: NA; J: TRBJ2-7; V: TRBV21-1; DNA: TGTGCCAGCAGCAAATCGACAGGGTCCCGTTCTTTCTACGAGCAGTACTTC; CDR3: CASSKSTGSRSFYEQYF
D: NA; size: NA; J: TRBJ1-1; V: TRBV4-3; DNA: TGCGCCAGCAGCCTGGGTCCTATGGACACTGAAGCTTTCTTT; CDR3: CASSLGPMDTEAFF
D: NA; size: once; J: TRBJ1-1; V: TRBV4-1; DNA: TGCGCCAGCAGCCAAGAGAATACAGCAGGTCCGAACACTGAAGCTTTCTTT; CDR3: CASSQENTAGPNTEAFF
D: NA; size: NA; J: TRBJ2-3; V: TRBV6-5; DNA: TGTGCCAGCAGTTACACAGGGTACACAGATACGCAGTATTTT; CDR3: CASSYTGYTDTQYF
D: TRBD2; size: NA; J: TRBJ2-2; V: TRBV4-1; DNA: TGCGCCAGCAGCCAAAATAGCGGGAGGTACCCCGGGGAGCTGTTTTTT; CDR3: CASSQNSGRYPGELFF
D: TRBD1; size: NA; J: TRBJ1-2; V: TRBV28; DNA: TGTGCCATACAGGGGAACTATGGCTACACCTTC; CDR3: CAIQGNYGYTF
D: NA; size: medium-sized; J: TRBJ1-1; V: TRBV5-1; DNA: TGCGCCAGCAGCTTGTGGGGTCAGGCTGAAGCTTTCTTT; CDR3: CASSLWGQAEAFF
D: TRBD1; size: NA; J: TRBJ2-2; V: TRBV11-3; DNA: TGTGCCAGCAGCCCAGGGGGGACAGGGAACACCGGGGAGCTGTTTTTT; CDR3: CASSPGGTGNTGELFF
D: NA; size: NA; J: TRBJ1-3; V: TRBV11-1; DNA: TGTGCCAGCAGCGCCCGGATGTCTACTGGAAACACCATATATTTT; CDR3: CASSARMSTGNTIYF
D: NA; size: NA; J: TRBJ2-3; V: TRBV2; DNA: TGTGCCAGCACAAGTGCAGGATTAACAGATACGCAGTATTTT; CDR3: CASTSAGLTDTQYF
D: NA; size: NA; J: TRBJ2-2; V: TRBV7-2; DNA: TGTGCCAGCAGCCGGGGCGCGGGGATCACCGGGGAGCTGTTTTTT; CDR3: CASSRGAGITGELFF
D: NA; size: NA; J: TRBJ2-3; V: TRBV6-5; DNA: TGTGCCAGCAGTTACATGGCTAGCACAGATACGCAGTATTTT; CDR3: CASSYMASTDTQYF
D: NA; size: NA; J: TRBJ1-1; V: TRBV19; DNA: TGTGCCAGTAGTCCTGGGGGTTCGGGGAACACTGAAGCTTTCTTT; CDR3: CASSPGGSGNTEAFF
D: NA; size: NA; J: TRBJ2-3; V: TRBV7-7; DNA: TGTGCCAGCAGCTTAACATTCCCAGATACGCAGTATTTT; CDR3: CASSLTFPDTQYF
D: NA; size: NA; J: TRBJ2-4; V: TRBV4-2; DNA: TGTGCCAGCAGCTTAGACATTCGGCAGTTGGGAAACATTCAGTACTTC; CDR3: CASSLDIRQLGNIQYF
D: NA; size: NA; J: TRBJ2-5; V: TRBV5-1; DNA: TGCGCCAGCAGCTTGGCCGTTGGGGTGAGCGAGACCCAGTACTTC; CDR3: CASSLAVGVSETQYF
D: NA; size: medium-sized; J: TRBJ1-1; V: TRBV30; DNA: TGTGCCTGGAACGGGGGCACCACTGAAGCTTTCTTT; CDR3: CAWNGGTTEAFF
D: NA; size: NA; J: TRBJ1-2; V: TRBV19; DNA: TGTGCCAGTAGTCCTCAGACCCTCTGGCGAGGCTACACCTTC; CDR3: CASSPQTLWRGYTF
D: NA; size: NA; J: TRBJ2-7; V: TRBV27; DNA: TGTGCCAGCTCGGACGGGGTCTGGGACTACGAGCAGTACTTC; CDR3: CASSDGVWDYEQYF
D: NA; size: NA; J: TRBJ2-3; V: TRBV5-6; DNA: TGTGCCAGCAGCTCCTCGGGCCTCACAGATACGCAGTATTTT; CDR3: CASSSSGLTDTQYF
D: NA; size: NA; J: TRBJ2-2; V: TRBV7-9; DNA: TGTACCAGCAGCTTAGGTCAGATCGCCGGGGAGCTGTTTTTT; CDR3: CTSSLGQIAGELFF
D: TRBD2; size: NA; J: TRBJ2-1; V: TRBV5-1; DNA: TGCGCCAGCAGCTTTTATAGCGGGAGTAACTTATACAATGAGCAGTTCTTC; CDR3: CASSFYSGSNLYNEQFF
D: TRBD1; size: NA; J: TRBJ1-1; V: TRBV28; DNA: TGTGCCAGCAGGACAGGGGGCTTGGACACTGAAGCTTTCTTT; CDR3: CASRTGGLDTEAFF
D: NA; size: NA; J: TRBJ2-3; V: TRBV21-1; DNA: TGTGCCAGCAGCAAAGTGGGGGGGGCCACCTGCACAGATACGCAGTATTTT; CDR3: CASSKVGGATCTDTQYF
D: NA; size: many; J: TRBJ2-2; V: TRBV9; DNA: TGTGCCAGCAGCGTAGGAACTGATCCCGGGGAGCTGTTTTTT; CDR3: CASSVGTDPGELFF
D: TRBD1; size: NA; J: TRBJ2-5; V: TRBV5-8; DNA: TGTGCCAGCAGCTTCGGGGGGACAGGGGGCGAGACCCAGTACTTC; CDR3: CASSFGGTGGETQYF
D: TRBD1; size: few; J: TRBJ2-3; V: TRBV11-3; DNA: TGTGCCAGCAGCTTGGGACAGTCTTGGGATACGCAGTATTTT; CDR3: CASSLGQSWDTQYF
D: TRBD1; size: NA; J: TRBJ2-3; V: TRBV7-9; DNA: TGTGCCAGCAGCTTGGGACAGGGGATCACAGATACGCAGTATTTT; CDR3: CASSLGQGITDTQYF
D: NA; size: NA; J: TRBJ2-7; V: TRBV5-5; DNA: TGTGCCAGCAGCTTGCTTACTAGTTTCAACGAGCAGTACTTC; CDR3: CASSLLTSFNEQYF
D: TRBD1; size: NA; J: TRBJ1-6; V: TRBV6-1; DNA: TGTGCCAGCAGTGGAGGAAGGGACAGAAGTAATTCACCCCTCCACTTT; CDR3: CASSGGRDRSNSPLHF
D: TRBD1; size: NA; J: TRBJ1-4; V: TRBV27; DNA: TGTGCCAGCAGTTTAGTCCGCGGGACAGGGTTAGAAAAACTGTTTTTT; CDR3: CASSLVRGTGLEKLFF
D: TRBD2; size: NA; J: TRBJ2-5; V: TRBV6-1; DNA: TGTGCCAGCGGGACTAGCGGGGGAAACCAAGAGACCCAGTACTTC; CDR3: CASGTSGGNQETQYF